This passage covers 12 T cell receptor beta chains from one sample sequenced in a study of tissue T cells after allogeneic stem cell transplantation (dated by TCRdb to about 2022). Library creation used the immunoSEQ multiplex PCR assay. Held by TCRdb, this immuneACCESS table contains in-frame sequences only and omits some clones. Under half of the omission traces to an unresolved V gene where checked; the cause of the rest is unknown. The table for this sample lists approximately 4,000 clones; approximately 53% of them were counted only once. 10% to 13% of the sample rests with the top ten. The sample's time point label, decoded: mouse harvest day 7 after allogeneic transplant. Each mouse graft, delivered by tail vein injection, combined 10^6 splenic CD5+ T cells with 10^7 T-cell-depleted bone marrow cells. The sequenced sample consisted of lymph node tissue. These receptors were obtained from a female BALB/c mouse given C57BL/6 T cells with graft-versus-host disease after an allogeneic hematopoietic cell transplant.

As for this clone: Gene names are mouse gene names. The read ends 1 residue before the CDR3 terminus; that terminus is restored from the germline J gene. The V gene is TRBV16, the J gene TRBJ2-1; 9 nucleotides line up with TRBD1. V gave up 5 bases and J gave up 4 bases; unmatched junction bases: 6. CDR1 and CDR2 (germline): SGHSA, FRNQAP. CDR3 length: 15 residues. CDR3 region: CASSPRDREYAEQFF. The sequenced CDR3 bases are TGTGCAAGCAGCCCCCGGGACAGGGAATATGCTGAGCAGTTC. The full variable domain, with the rest looked up from reference TRBV16 and TRBJ2-1, is NAGVIQTPRHKVTGKGQEATLWCEPISGHSAVFWYRQTIVQGLEFLTYFRNQAPIDDSGMPKERFSAQMPNQSHSTLKIQSTQPQDSAVYLCASSPRDREYAEQFFGPGTRLTVL.

This clone was seen a few times. Germline and genes here are mouse. The read terminates 1 residue before the CDR3 end, so the remaining end is supplied by the germline J gene. The chain uses TRBV23 and TRBJ2-7. There are 13 residues in the CDR3. The germline V gene encodes CDR1 KGHTA and CDR2 FQNQQP. CDR3 DNA (partial): TGCTCCAGCAGGGGGGCGCGCTCCTATGAACAGTAC. It codes for CSSRGARSYEQY. The CDR3 in full is CSSRGARSYEQYF.

Worth noting for this clone: The gene names given are mouse names. The CDR3 is cut off 1 residue early in the read; its end comes from the germline J gene. This chain connects TRBV13-3 to TRBJ2-7; D not resolved. Deletions cut 2 bases from V and 3 bases from J, with 3 bases between. CDR1 NNHDY and CDR2 SYVADS come from the germline V gene. This CDR3 is 11 amino acids long. CDR3 bases read: TGTGCCAGCAGTGACATCTATGAACAGTAC. Its translation: CASSDIYEQY. In full, the CDR3 is CASSDIYEQYF.

Of note for this clone: Gene names and germline refer to mouse. With the read ending 1 residue before the CDR3 end, the germline J gene is used to fill in that end. The chain employs TRBV5 and TRBJ2-3, with 8 bases fitting TRBD2. This CDR3 contains 17 residues. Germline V lookup: CDR1 LGHNA, CDR2 YNLKQL (reference sequence). Trimming took 1 base from V and 0 from J; bases not matched to a gene: 6. The CDR3 reads CASSQADWGTSAETLYF. CDR3 DNA, as far as it was read: TGTGCCAGCAGCCAAGCAGACTGGGGAACTAGTGCAGAAACGCTGTAT.

Details on this clone: The germline and genes are mouse ones. The missing CDR3 end, 1 residue past where the read stops, is filled in from the germline J gene. The V gene is TRBV13-3, the J gene TRBJ1-6; a possible D gene is TRBD1 (6 bases). Being an ORF, TRBJ1-6 has a function that is uncertain. The CDR3 is 14 residues long. V lost 7 bases to trimming and J lost 0 bases, with 8 bases between them. CDR1 and CDR2 (germline): NNHDY, SYVADS. Incomplete CDR3 DNA: TGTGCCAGCGGGACATCTTCCTATAATTCGCCCCTCTAC. Amino acid sequence: CASGTSSYNSPLY. The full-length CDR3 reads as CASGTSSYNSPLYF.

This clone has more than one count but fewer than ten. Genes here carry mouse names. The read stops 1 residue short of the end of the CDR3; the missing end is completed from the germline J gene. The chain recombines TRBV26 with TRBJ2-4, with D unresolved. Trimming stripped 4 bases from V and 0 bases from J, with 8 bases between. Germline V gene lookup returns CDR1 KGHPV and CDR2 FQNQEV (reference sequence). The length of the CDR3 is 14 residues. The CDR3 DNA, read in part, is TGTGCCAGCAGTCCTACAACTAGTCAAAACACCTTGTAC. Protein product: CASSPTTSQNTLY. The full CDR3 is CASSPTTSQNTLYF.

A note on this clone: Gene names are the mouse ones. The CDR3 extends 1 residue past the end of the read, so its final part is completed from the germline J gene. The V and J genes are TRBV31 and TRBJ2-2; TRBD2 matches at 12 bases. J lost 4 bases, V lost 3 bases, and 3 bases had no gene match. Per germline, CDR1 GKSSPN and CDR2 SITVG. The CDR3 is 15 residues long. CDR3 DNA, as far as it was read: TGTGCCTGGAGGGACTGGGGGGGGGTCACCGGGCAGCTCTAC. It codes for CAWRDWGGVTGQLY. In full, the CDR3 reads CAWRDWGGVTGQLYF.

Details on this clone: Each gene name is a mouse one. The observed sequence ends 1 residue before the CDR3 terminus, with the missing tail filled in from the germline J gene. The rearrangement links TRBV5 to TRBJ2-5, with 11 bases matching TRBD2. The V gene end was trimmed by 4 bases and the J gene end by 5 bases; junction bases not matched to a gene: 2. The germline V gene encodes CDR1 LGHNA and CDR2 YNLKQL (reference sequence). The CDR3 has 14 residues. The DNA read from the CDR3 is TGTGCCAGCAGCCCTGGACTGGGGGGAGACACCCAGTAC. This translates into CASSPGLGGDTQY. The CDR3 reads in full as CASSPGLGGDTQYF.

This clone occurred a few times. The gene names given are mouse names. Coverage ceases 1 residue before the CDR3 finishes, and the germline J gene fills in the end. The chain carries TRBV12-2 and TRBJ2-7; 8 bases align to TRBD2. The V segment lost 0 bases and the J segment 4 bases; nucleotides outside the gene matches: 4. Germline loops: CDR1 SGHLS, CDR2 HYDKME. The CDR3 totals 14 residues. CDR3 in amino acids: CASSLGWGDYEQYF. CDR3 bases read: TGTGCCAGCTCTCTCGGCTGGGGGGATTATGAACAGTAC.

Turning to this clone: Gene names denote mouse genes. The sequenced CDR3 bases are TGTGCCAGCAGTCTGATTAGTCAAAACACCTTGTAC. Translation gives CASSLISQNTLY. The full CDR3 is CASSLISQNTLYF. The chain has TRBV26 and TRBJ2-4; D is uncertain. The read is 1 residue too short to cover the CDR3 end, so that end is filled in from the germline J gene. The germline CDR1 and CDR2 sequences are KGHPV and FQNQEV (reference sequence). The CDR3 loop spans 13 amino acids. Trimming cost V 2 bases and J 0 bases, with 3 bases left between them.

This clone was seen more than once but under ten times. Here the gene names and germline are mouse. The read is 1 residue too short to cover the CDR3 end, so that end is filled in from the germline J gene. This rearrangement joins TRBV15 to TRBJ2-7; D uncertain. The germline V gene encodes CDR1 SGHND and CDR2 FRSKSL. Trimming took 1 base from V and 4 from J, leaving 5 bases between them. The CDR3 sequence is 12 residues long. CDR3 DNA (partial): TGTGCCAGCAGTTTAGACGGGTATGAACAGTAC. Amino acids: CASSLDGYEQY. The full-length CDR3 reads as CASSLDGYEQYF. The full variable domain, completed using reference TRBV15 and TRBJ2-7, is DAGVTQTPRHEVAEKGQTIILKCEPVSGHNDLFWYRQTKIQGLELLSYFRSKSLMEDGGAFKDRFKAEMLNSSFSTLKIQPTEPKDSAVYLCASSLDGYEQYFGPGTRLTVL.

This clone showed up just a few times. The gene names here belong to mouse. From the germline J gene comes the end of the CDR3, since the read stops 1 residue before it. The chain carries TRBV23 and TRBJ2-1; the D call in the table, TRBD2, was not verified against the DNA. This CDR3 contains 15 residues. Germline V gene sequence: CDR1 KGHTA, CDR2 FQNQQP. CDR3 loop: CSSSRDWGNYAEQFF. The DNA read from the CDR3 is TGCTCCAGCAGTCGGGACTGGGGGAACTATGCTGAGCAGTTC.